Listed here are 3 T cell receptor beta chains from one sample, sequenced in a study of blood T cell repertoires in COVID-19. Here immunoSEQ multiplex PCR was the method, and the copy in TCRdb shows in-frame clones only, minus some. Of about 200,000 clones in the sample, roughly three quarters were seen once. Sequencing was carried out using PBMCs or T cells enriched from blood (not recorded which). Receptors were obtained from a woman aged 50 to 65 with acute COVID-19.

The rearrangement uses TRBV7-9 and TRBJ1-4; D possibly corresponds to TRBD1 (6 bases). Trimming took off 1 base at V and 5 bases at J, with 11 bases between the two ends. Germline V lookup: CDR1 SEHNR, CDR2 FQNEAQ (reference sequence). The CDR3 is 15 amino acids. CDR3: CASSLDGRGNEKLFF. For the CDR3, the DNA is TGTGCCAGCAGCTTAGACGGCAGGGGCAATGAAAAACTGTTTTTT.

The J gene is TRBJ2-5, the V gene TRBV12-5; 7 bases map to TRBD1. CDR3 length: 14 residues. From germline, CDR1 is LGHNT and CDR2 FRNRAP. The J segment lost 3 bases and the V segment lost 4 bases, leaving 5 bases of the junction unmatched. In nucleotides, the CDR3 is TGTGCTAGTGGTTCGGGACAGTCCAAAGAGACCCAGTACTTC. Residues: CASGSGQSKETQYF.

The rearrangement uses TRBV4-1 and TRBJ2-1; TRBD2 matches at 10 bases. This CDR3 has 17 amino acids. CDR1 and CDR2 from the germline V gene are MGHRA and YSYEKL. The J segment lost 5 bases and the V segment lost 3 bases, leaving 10 bases of the junction unmatched. CDR3: CASSHLPGTSANNEQFF. For the CDR3, the DNA is TGCGCCAGCAGCCATCTCCCCGGGACTAGCGCTAACAATGAGCAGTTCTTC.